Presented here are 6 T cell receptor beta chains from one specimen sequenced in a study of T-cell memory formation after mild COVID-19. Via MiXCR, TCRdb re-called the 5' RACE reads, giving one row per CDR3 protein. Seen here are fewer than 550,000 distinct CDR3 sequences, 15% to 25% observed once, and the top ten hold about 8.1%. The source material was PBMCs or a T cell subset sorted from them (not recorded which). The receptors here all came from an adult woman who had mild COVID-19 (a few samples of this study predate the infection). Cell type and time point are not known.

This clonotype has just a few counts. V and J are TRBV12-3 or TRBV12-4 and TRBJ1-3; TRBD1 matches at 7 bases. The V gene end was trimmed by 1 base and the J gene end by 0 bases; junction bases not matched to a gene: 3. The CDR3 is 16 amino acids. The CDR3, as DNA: TGTGCCAGCAGTTTAGGACAGGGCCACTCTGGAAACACCATATATTTT. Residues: CASSLGQGHSGNTIYF.

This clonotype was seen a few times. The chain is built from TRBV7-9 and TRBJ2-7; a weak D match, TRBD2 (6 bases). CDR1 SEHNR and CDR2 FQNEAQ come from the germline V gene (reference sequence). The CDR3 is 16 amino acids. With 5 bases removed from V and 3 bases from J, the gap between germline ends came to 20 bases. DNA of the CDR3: TGTGCCAGCAGCGTCGGGGCGGGGCTGGTTGACTACGAGCAGTACTTC. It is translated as CASSVGAGLVDYEQYF.

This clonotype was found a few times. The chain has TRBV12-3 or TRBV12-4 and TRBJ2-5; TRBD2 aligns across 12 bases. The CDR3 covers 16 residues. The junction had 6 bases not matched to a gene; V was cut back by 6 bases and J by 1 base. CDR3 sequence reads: CASSRTSGGTQETQYF. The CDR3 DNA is TGTGCCAGCAGCCGTACTAGCGGGGGGACCCAAGAGACCCAGTACTTC.

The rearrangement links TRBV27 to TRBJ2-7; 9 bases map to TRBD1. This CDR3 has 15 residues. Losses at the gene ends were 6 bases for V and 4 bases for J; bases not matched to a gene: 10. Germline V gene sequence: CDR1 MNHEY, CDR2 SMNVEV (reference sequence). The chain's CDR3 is CASRAEGDRVYEQYF. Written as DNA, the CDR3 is TGTGCCAGCAGGGCAGAGGGGGACAGGGTGTACGAGCAGTACTTC.

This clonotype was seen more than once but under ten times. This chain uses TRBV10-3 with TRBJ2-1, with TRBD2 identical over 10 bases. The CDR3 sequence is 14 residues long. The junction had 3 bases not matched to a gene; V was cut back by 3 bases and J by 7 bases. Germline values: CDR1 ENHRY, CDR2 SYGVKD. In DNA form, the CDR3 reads TGTGCCATCAGTGACAGCGGGAGGGCGAATGAGCAGTTCTTC. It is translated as CAISDSGRANEQFF.

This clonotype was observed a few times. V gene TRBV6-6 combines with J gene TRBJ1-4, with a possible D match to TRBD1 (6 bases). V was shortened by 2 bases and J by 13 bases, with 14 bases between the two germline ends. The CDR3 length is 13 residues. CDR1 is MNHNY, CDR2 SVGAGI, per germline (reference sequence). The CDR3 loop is CASSYQRDTPLFF. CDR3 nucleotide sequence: TGTGCCAGCAGTTACCAACGGGACACCCCACTGTTTTTT.